The rows below give T cell receptor beta chains drawn from one sample of a study of patients and donors after allogeneic stem cell transplantation. TCRdb itself ran the RT-PCR reads through MiXCR, one entry per CDR3 protein. The sample includes over 30,000 distinct CDR3 sequences, 30% to 40% of them seen just once. What was sequenced was blood, either unsorted or a sorted T cell fraction (not recorded which). These receptors originate from a human donor who was either an allogeneic HSCT recipient or a stem cell or donor lymphocyte infusion donor (not recorded which). It is not recorded whose cells these are; they may come from a transplant donor. Each CDR3 is given with its conserved first and last residue. Fields, in order: clone size, V gene, D gene, J gene, CDR3 protein, CDR3 DNA. D genes are given only for firm matches. Clone size is shown for a subset of rows, as once, few, many or a class of expanded clone.

>.|TRBV4-1|.|TRBJ2-5
CASSQAWQETQYF
TGCGCCAGCAGCCAAGCCTGGCAAGAGACCCAGTACTTC
>.|TRBV7-2|TRBD1|TRBJ1-1
CASSFWTGTEAFF
TGTGCCAGCAGCTTTTGGACAGGGACGGAAGCTTTCTTT
>.|TRBV4-3|.|TRBJ2-1
CASSQEGVVSYNEQFF
TGCGCCAGCAGCCAAGAGGGGGTTGTGTCCTACAATGAGCAGTTCTTC
>.|TRBV6-5|.|TRBJ2-1
CASSFQGGEQFF
TGTGCCAGCAGTTTCCAGGGTGGTGAGCAGTTCTTC
>.|TRBV24-1|.|TRBJ1-1
CATSGAGHTEAFF
TGTGCCACCAGTGGGGCAGGGCACACTGAAGCTTTCTTT
>hyperexpanded|TRBV5-1|.|TRBJ2-1
CASSGTNEQFF
TGCGCCAGCAGCGGAACGAATGAGCAGTTCTTC
>few|TRBV6-6|.|TRBJ1-6
CASSYRVNSPLHF
TGTGCCAGCAGTTACAGGGTCAATTCACCCCTCCACTTT
>.|TRBV29-1|.|TRBJ2-3
CSVEMGGASGTQYF
TGCAGCGTTGAAATGGGCGGGGCGTCGGGTACGCAGTATTTT
>medium-sized|TRBV7-9|.|TRBJ1-5
CASSLADAKRDSNQPQHF
TGTGCCAGCAGCTTAGCGGACGCGAAGCGGGATAGCAATCAGCCCCAGCATTTT
>.|TRBV7-3|TRBD1|TRBJ2-5
CASSYPGQHQETQYF
TGTGCCAGCAGCTATCCGGGACAGCACCAAGAGACCCAGTACTTC
>.|TRBV6-5|.|TRBJ1-1
CASSYVVQNTEAFF
TGTGCCAGCAGTTACGTGGTACAGAACACTGAAGCTTTCTTT
>few|TRBV12-3/TRBV12-4|TRBD2|TRBJ2-3
CASSLTTGGGRDTQYF
TGTGCCAGCAGTCTCACGACGGGGGGGGGCCGTGATACGCAGTATTTT
>.|TRBV7-9|.|TRBJ2-2
CASLPGLRGGELFF
TGTGCCAGTCTACCGGGCCTACGCGGCGGGGAGCTGTTTTTT
>.|TRBV4-3|.|TRBJ2-4
CASSQDRLLAKNIQYF
TGCGCCAGCAGCCAAGATCGGCTACTAGCCAAAAACATTCAGTACTTC
>.|TRBV24-1|.|TRBJ1-5
CATSRYSNQPQHF
TGTGCCACCAGCCGGTATAGCAATCAGCCCCAGCATTTT
>few|TRBV9|TRBD1|TRBJ2-5
CASSAGTGQETQYF
TGTGCCAGCAGCGCCGGGACAGGGCAAGAGACCCAGTACTTC
>few|TRBV5-5|TRBD2|TRBJ2-3
CASSLSGGRTDTQYF
TGTGCCAGCAGCTTGAGCGGGGGGAGGACAGATACGCAGTATTTT
>.|TRBV2|.|TRBJ2-5
CASRPDSETQYF
TGTGCCAGCAGGCCCGATTCAGAGACCCAGTACTTC
>many|TRBV29-1|.|TRBJ1-1
CSVGRGLNTEAFF
TGCAGCGTTGGGAGAGGCCTTAACACTGAAGCTTTCTTT
>.|TRBV29-1|.|TRBJ1-2
CSAPDVSNYGYTF
TGCAGCGCCCCCGACGTGTCTAACTATGGCTACACCTTC
>.|TRBV6-2/TRBV6-3|TRBD2|TRBJ2-5
CATGGGGTQYF
TGTGCCACGGGAGGCGGCGGGACCCAGTACTTC
>.|TRBV6-2/TRBV6-3|TRBD2|TRBJ2-1
CASSPPVGLAGGLTYNEQFF
TGTGCCAGCAGTCCACCCGTGGGACTAGCGGGGGGGCTGACCTACAATGAGCAGTTCTTC
>.|TRBV5-1|TRBD2|TRBJ2-7
CASSLPTSGISSYEQYF
TGCGCCAGCAGCTTGCCCACTAGCGGGATTAGCTCCTACGAGCAGTACTTC
>.|TRBV6-5|TRBD1|TRBJ2-5
CASSTGTGGLETQYF
TGTGCCAGCAGTACCGGGACAGGGGGATTGGAGACCCAGTACTTC
>.|TRBV24-1|.|TRBJ2-2
CATSFAGKHTGELFF
TGTGCCACCTCCTTCGCAGGGAAGCACACCGGGGAGCTGTTTTTT
>.|TRBV4-3|.|TRBJ1-2
CASSQGINYGYTF
TGCGCCAGCAGCCAAGGCATTAACTATGGCTACACCTTC
>.|TRBV2|TRBD2|TRBJ2-3
CASTGTSGSRAQYF
TGTGCCAGCACTGGGACTAGCGGGAGTAGGGCGCAGTATTTT
>few|TRBV20-1|TRBD1|TRBJ1-1
CSARVGTGITEAFF
TGCAGTGCTAGAGTGGGGACAGGGATCACTGAAGCTTTCTTT
>.|TRBV10-3|.|TRBJ1-1
CAISELGTEAFF
TGTGCCATCAGTGAGTTGGGTACTGAAGCTTTCTTT
>.|TRBV10-3|.|TRBJ1-3
CTITYQHPSVRSGNTIYF
TGTACCATCACGTACCAACACCCCAGTGTGCGCTCTGGAAACACCATATATTTT
>once|TRBV18|.|TRBJ2-1
CASSPLDRLPCYF
TGTGCCAGCTCACCTCTAGACAGGCTCCCCTGTTACTTC
>few|TRBV10-3|TRBD1|TRBJ1-2
CAIGDRANFGYTF
TGTGCCATCGGGGACAGGGCTAATTTTGGCTACACCTTC
>.|TRBV7-2|TRBD1|TRBJ2-6
CASSLTGGNSGANVLTF
TGTGCCAGCAGTTTGACAGGGGGAAACTCTGGGGCCAACGTCCTGACTTTC
>.|TRBV20-1|.|TRBJ1-5
CSAVQGLNQPQHF
TGCAGTGCCGTACAGGGTTTGAATCAGCCCCAGCATTTT
>.|TRBV5-6|.|TRBJ2-5
CASTRLGVEETQYF
TGTGCCAGCACCCGTTTAGGGGTGGAAGAGACCCAGTACTTC